Detailed here is one T cell receptor (beta chain). The method was immunoSEQ multiplex PCR; TCRdb's version includes in-frame clones alone and lacks a portion of them. The table records 90,000 to 150,000 clones, under 80% of them present only once. The CDR3 extends over 15 amino acids. Germline assignment: CDR1 MNHEY and CDR2 SVGAGI. V was clipped by 6 bases and J by 0 bases, with 12 bases between them. This entry comes from a study of blood T cell repertoires in COVID-19. Sample: peripheral blood. The rearrangement uses TRBV6-5 and TRBJ1-3; no definite D call. The TCR originated in a man aged 50 to 59 with acute or convalescent COVID-19. For the CDR3, the DNA is TGTGCCAGCAGCCGAGGCGCGGACTCTGGAAACACCATATATTTT. Its protein is CASSRGADSGNTIYF.